The present entry profiles one T cell receptor (beta chain) with its context. This clonotype has a count of ten or more. Its antigen is currently not known. Within one base of it there is no much larger clone, and no base qualities were kept. V has 2 bases trimmed and J has 3 bases trimmed; junction bases matching no gene number 5. Reading the germline V gene gives CDR1 SGHTA and CDR2 FQGNSA. The CDR3 contains 15 residues, cysteine and phenylalanine counted. Of the read, only the CDR3 DNA is kept; its 45 bases are in frame from base 1. Libraries of naive CD8 T cells were generated from roughly 21,000 to 960,000 sorted cells, with 10%, 30% or 50% of the purified RNA used. Naive CD8 T cells, defined as CD8+CD4-CCR7+CD45RA+, were FACS-sorted into RLT Plus buffer on a BD FACSAria II. To test detection sensitivity, Jurkat RNA equivalent to more than 9 TCR copies was spiked into samples of about 19,000-1,000,000 naive CD8 T cells. CD8 T cells were enriched with RosetteSep CD8+ T Cell Enrichment Cocktail and Ficoll-Paque, followed by ACK red cell lysis.

This record belongs to a study of molecular identifiers for immune sequencing clone quantification (dated by TCRdb to 2016 to 2019). Regarding the research as a whole: For a replicate experiment, the RNA from either approximately 20,000 or 100,000 naive CD8 T cells was divided into five aliquots, and four of those aliquots went on to sequencing. CD8 T cells were used in a methods study to benchmark molecular-identifier clustering-based TCR repertoire sequencing (MIDCIRS) and TCR RNA copy counting. The paper as a whole reports these results and caveats: Modeling indicated around 2.7 TCR RNA copies recovered per cell, compared with 7.5 to 10 by digital PCR, which implies a capture efficiency of 25% to 35%. The naive libraries included spiked-in Jurkat TCR RNA (under eleven copies' worth), and this Jurkat TCR RNA is not part of the donor repertoire. In CMV-specific effector cells, over 99% of molecules were held by clones above 20 RNA copies, whereas under 1% of molecules were held by such clones in naive cells. The sizes of highly expanded clones could end up underestimated when identical TCR molecules share a barcode. Spiked-in Jurkat TCR RNA equivalent to a single cell was reported to be detectable even among 800,000 to 1,000,000 naive CD8 T cells. When barcode sub-clustering was left out, chimeric consensus sequences inflated TCR diversity, with chimeras reaching as high as 47%.

The library was built by means of PCR. The data were produced on a NextSeq 500. Preparation of bulk TCR libraries followed a previously described approach, with the TCR primers listed in Table S5. Purification of total RNA was performed with the Qiagen AllPrep DNA/RNA kit. Before analysis, reads from multiple sequencing runs of the same library were pooled. Under the source paper's analysis protocol: Reads were retained only if the reads had an exact TCR constant sequence, and the retained reads were trimmed to 150 nt and grouped according to their 12-nt molecular barcodes. Reads inside each barcode group were sub-clustered using a 15% Levenshtein threshold, and a quality-weighted consensus sequence was constructed for each RNA molecule. Non-functional sequences were removed, as were lower-count sequences one edit away from another. Based on a fit of two negative binomial distributions, barcode sub-clusters having less than 20% of the maximum read count were discarded. In-frame beta chains were kept once TCRdb had trimmed the public reads at Q25 with fastp and called clones with MiXCR. Identical CDR3 proteins give one entry, which carries the most common genes and DNA. The V and J calls come from TCRdb's annotation, not from the publication. The sample records tens of thousands of distinct CDR3 sequences, around 34% of which are singletons. The ten largest clones take up about 4.1% of the sample.

The TCR was taken from a human donor in good health. Some libraries in this study had Jurkat cell RNA spiked in. This chain is built from TRBV7-2 and TRBJ2-3, and 7 junctional nucleotides match TRBD2. Sequenced sample: naive CD8+ T cells from blood, with Jurkat cell RNA spiked in. This sample's cell subset or site label indicates: FACS-sorted CD8+CD4-CCR7+CD45RA+ naive T cells. CDR3 sequence: CASSLLAVKTDTQYF. The nucleotide sequence reads TGTGCCAGCAGCTTACTAGCGGTAAAGACAGATACGCAGTATTTT.